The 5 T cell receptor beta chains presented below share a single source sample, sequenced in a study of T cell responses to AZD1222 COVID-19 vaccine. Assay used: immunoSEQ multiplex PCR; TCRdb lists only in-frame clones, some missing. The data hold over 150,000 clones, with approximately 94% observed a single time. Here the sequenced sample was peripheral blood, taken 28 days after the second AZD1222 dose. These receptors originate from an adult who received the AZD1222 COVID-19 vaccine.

For the CDR3, the DNA is TGTGCCAGCAGTGACAGGGGGCCCAACAATCAGCCCCAGCATTTT. Protein product: CASSDRGPNNQPQHF. The chain recombines TRBV6-1 with TRBJ1-5, with 8 nucleotides matching TRBD1. This CDR3 has 15 amino acids. The trim removed 3 bases at V and 3 bases at J, leaving 4 bases unmatched. The germline V gene encodes CDR1 MNHNS and CDR2 SASEGT.

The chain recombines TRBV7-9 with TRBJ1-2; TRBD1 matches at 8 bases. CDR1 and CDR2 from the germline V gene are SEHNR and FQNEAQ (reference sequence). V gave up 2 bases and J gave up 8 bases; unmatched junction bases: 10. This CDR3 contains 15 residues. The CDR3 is CASSLSGQGAGGYTF. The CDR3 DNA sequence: TGTGCCAGCAGCTTAAGTGGACAGGGCGCTGGAGGCTACACCTTC.

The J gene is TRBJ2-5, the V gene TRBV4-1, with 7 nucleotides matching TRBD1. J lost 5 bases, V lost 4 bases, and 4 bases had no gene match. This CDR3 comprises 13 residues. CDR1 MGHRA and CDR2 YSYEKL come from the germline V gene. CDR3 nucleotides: TGCGCCAGCAGCCGGACAGGCACGGAGACCCAGTACTTC. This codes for CASSRTGTETQYF.

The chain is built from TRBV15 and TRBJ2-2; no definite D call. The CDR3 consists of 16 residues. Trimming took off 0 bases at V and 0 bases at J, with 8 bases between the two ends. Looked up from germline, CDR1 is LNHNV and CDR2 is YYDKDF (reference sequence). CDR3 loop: CATSRERRANTGELFF. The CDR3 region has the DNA TGTGCCACCAGCAGAGAACGACGAGCGAACACCGGGGAGCTGTTTTTT. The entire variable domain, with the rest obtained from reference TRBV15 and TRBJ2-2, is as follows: DAMVIQNPRYQVTQFGKPVTLSCSQTLNHNVMYWYQQKSSQAPKLLFHYYDKDFNNEADTPDNFQSRRPNTSFCFLDIRSPGLGDTAMYLCATSRERRANTGELFFGEGSRLTVL.

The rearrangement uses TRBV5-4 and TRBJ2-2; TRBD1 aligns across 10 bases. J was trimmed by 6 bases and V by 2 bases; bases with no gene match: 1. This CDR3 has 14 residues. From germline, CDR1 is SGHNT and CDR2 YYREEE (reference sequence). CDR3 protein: CASSLGQGAGELFF. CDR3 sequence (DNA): TGTGCCAGCAGCTTAGGACAGGGGGCCGGGGAGCTGTTTTTT.